This entry describes one T cell receptor beta chain. Per germline, CDR1 MNHEY and CDR2 SVGEGT. The CDR3 spans 13 residues. The V gene end was trimmed by 6 bases and the J gene end by 9 bases; junction bases not matched to a gene: 5. The record originates from a study of T-cell memory formation after mild COVID-19. TCRdb fed the 5' RACE reads into MiXCR, producing one record per CDR3 protein. The table shows under 250,000 distinct CDR3 sequences, with 10% occurring only once. Specimen: PBMCs or a T cell subset sorted from them (not recorded which). The clonotype originates from a man between 18 and 35 years old who had mild COVID-19 (a few samples of this study predate the infection). Cell type and time point are not known. The chain combines TRBV6-2 or TRBV6-3 with TRBJ2-1, with 10 bases matching TRBD1. In DNA form, the CDR3 reads TGTGCCAGCAGGGGGACAGGGGCGAGTGAGCAGTTCTTC. Translated, it gives CASRGTGASEQFF.